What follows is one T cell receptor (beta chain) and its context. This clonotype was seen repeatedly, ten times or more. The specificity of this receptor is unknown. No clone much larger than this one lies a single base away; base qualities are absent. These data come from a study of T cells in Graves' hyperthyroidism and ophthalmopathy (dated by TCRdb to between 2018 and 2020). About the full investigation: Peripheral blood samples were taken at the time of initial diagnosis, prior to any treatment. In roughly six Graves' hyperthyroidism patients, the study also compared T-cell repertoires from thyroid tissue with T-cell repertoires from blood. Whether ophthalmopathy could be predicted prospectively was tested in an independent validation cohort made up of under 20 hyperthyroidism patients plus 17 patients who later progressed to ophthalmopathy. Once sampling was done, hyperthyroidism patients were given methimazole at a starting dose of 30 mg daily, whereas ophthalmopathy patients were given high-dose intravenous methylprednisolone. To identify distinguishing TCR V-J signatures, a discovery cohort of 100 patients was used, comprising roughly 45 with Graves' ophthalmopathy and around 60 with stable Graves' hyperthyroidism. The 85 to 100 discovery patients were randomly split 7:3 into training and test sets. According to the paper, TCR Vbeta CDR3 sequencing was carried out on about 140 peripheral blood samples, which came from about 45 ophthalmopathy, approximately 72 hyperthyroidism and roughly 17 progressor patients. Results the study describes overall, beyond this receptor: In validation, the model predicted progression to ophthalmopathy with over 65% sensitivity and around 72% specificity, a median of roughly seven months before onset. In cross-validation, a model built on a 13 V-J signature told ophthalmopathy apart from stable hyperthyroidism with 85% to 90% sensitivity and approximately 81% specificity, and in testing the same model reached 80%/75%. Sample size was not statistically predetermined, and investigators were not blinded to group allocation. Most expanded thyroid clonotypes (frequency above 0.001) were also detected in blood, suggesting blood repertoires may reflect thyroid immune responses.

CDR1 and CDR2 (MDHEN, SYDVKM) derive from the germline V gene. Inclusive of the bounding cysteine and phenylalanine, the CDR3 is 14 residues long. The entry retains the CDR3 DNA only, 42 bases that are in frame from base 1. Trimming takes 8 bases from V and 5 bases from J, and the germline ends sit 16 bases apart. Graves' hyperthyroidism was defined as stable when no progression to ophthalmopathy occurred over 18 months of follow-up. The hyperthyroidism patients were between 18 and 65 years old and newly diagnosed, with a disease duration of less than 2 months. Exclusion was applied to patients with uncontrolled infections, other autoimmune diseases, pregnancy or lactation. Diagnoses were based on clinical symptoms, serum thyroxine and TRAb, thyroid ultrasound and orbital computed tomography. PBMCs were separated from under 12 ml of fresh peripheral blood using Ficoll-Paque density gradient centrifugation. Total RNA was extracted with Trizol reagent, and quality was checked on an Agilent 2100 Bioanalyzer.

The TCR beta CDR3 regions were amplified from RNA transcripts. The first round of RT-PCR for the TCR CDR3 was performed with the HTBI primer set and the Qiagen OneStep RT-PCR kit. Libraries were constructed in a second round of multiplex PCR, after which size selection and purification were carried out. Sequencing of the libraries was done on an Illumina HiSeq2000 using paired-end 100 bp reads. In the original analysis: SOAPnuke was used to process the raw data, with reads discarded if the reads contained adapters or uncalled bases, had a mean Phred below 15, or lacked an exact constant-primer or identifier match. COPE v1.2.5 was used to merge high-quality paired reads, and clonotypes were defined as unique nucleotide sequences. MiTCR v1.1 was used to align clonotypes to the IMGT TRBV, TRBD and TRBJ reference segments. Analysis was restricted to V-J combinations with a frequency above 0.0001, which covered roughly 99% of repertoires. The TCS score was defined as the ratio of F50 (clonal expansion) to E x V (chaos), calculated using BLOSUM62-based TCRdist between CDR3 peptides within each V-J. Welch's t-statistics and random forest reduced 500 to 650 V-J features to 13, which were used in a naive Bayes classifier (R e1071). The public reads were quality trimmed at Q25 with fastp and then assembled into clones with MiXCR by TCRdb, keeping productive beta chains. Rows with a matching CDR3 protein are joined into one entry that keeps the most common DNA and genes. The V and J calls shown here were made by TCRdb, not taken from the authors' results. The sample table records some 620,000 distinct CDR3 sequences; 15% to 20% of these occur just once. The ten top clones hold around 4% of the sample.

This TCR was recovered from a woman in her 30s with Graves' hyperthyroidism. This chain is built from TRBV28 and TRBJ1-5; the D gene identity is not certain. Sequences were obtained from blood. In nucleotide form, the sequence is TGTGCCAGCCGGCCACTCCAGGATTATCAGCCCCAGCATTTT. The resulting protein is CASRPLQDYQPQHF.